These 10 T cell receptor beta chains originate from one sample sequenced in a study of blood T cell repertoires in COVID-19. The method was immunoSEQ multiplex PCR; TCRdb's version includes in-frame clones alone and lacks a portion of them. Here the sample spans about 100,000 clones, around 86% being singletons. Sequencing input: peripheral blood. These receptors originate from a man aged 45-65 years with active or convalescent COVID-19.

The chain uses TRBV28 and TRBJ1-2, with 11 bases that match TRBD1. This CDR3 has 13 residues. The V gene end was trimmed by 6 bases and the J gene end by 12 bases; junction bases not matched to a gene: 9. Germline-derived CDR1 and CDR2 are MDHEN and SYDVKM. The chain's CDR3 is CASRSPGQGGNTF. The CDR3 nucleotides are TGTGCCAGCAGGTCTCCGGGACAGGGGGGAAACACCTTC.

The V call is TRBV19, the J call TRBJ1-2; 8 nucleotides match TRBD1. The V and J ends lost 2 bases and 7 bases, in that order; junction bases with no gene match: 12. CDR1 and CDR2 (germline): LNHDA, SQIVND (reference sequence). The CDR3 is 16 amino acids. Here the CDR3 DNA reads TGTGCCAGTAGTATAACATTCGTCGGACAGGGACGTGGCTACACCTTC. Its translation: CASSITFVGQGRGYTF.

This chain joins TRBV15 and TRBJ2-5; 10 bases align to TRBD2. This CDR3 region has 16 residues. Germline-derived CDR1 and CDR2 are LNHNV and YYDKDF (reference sequence). Germline trimming cut 3 bases from V and 1 base from J; bases unmatched to any gene: 5. Here the CDR3 reads CATSRISGGIQETQYF. Written as DNA, the CDR3 is TGTGCCACCAGCAGGATTAGCGGGGGGATCCAAGAGACCCAGTACTTC.

J is TRBJ1-2 and V is TRBV30; D is unresolved. The germline CDR1 and CDR2 sequences are GTSNPN and SVGIG (reference sequence). The CDR3 extends over 11 amino acids. Trimming took 8 bases from V and 8 from J, leaving 15 bases between them. In DNA, the CDR3 is TGTGCCGGAGGGTCCGGTGGGGGCTACACCTTC. This translates into CAGGSGGGYTF. Drawing the rest from reference TRBV30 and TRBJ1-2, the complete variable domain is SQTIHQWPATLVQPVGSPLSLECTVEGTSNPNLYWYRQAAGRGLQLLFYSVGIGQISSEVPQNLSASRPQDRQFILSSKKLLLSDSGFYLCAGGSGGGYTFGSGTRLTVV.

The chain links TRBV6-5 to TRBJ2-7; the D gene is possibly TRBD1 (7 bases). This CDR3 is built from 13 residues. Germline loops: CDR1 MNHEY, CDR2 SVGAGI. The V and J ends lost 4 bases and 7 bases respectively, with 14 bases between them. The CDR3 loop is CASSLQGRGEQYF. The CDR3, as DNA: TGTGCCAGCAGTTTACAGGGGCGGGGAGAGCAGTACTTC.

This chain uses TRBV2 with TRBJ2-1, with 16 bases fitting TRBD2. CDR3 length: 14 amino acids. The germline gives CDR1 SNHLY, CDR2 FYNNEI. The ends lost 8 bases at V and 13 bases at J; junction bases unmatched: 8. The CDR3 nucleotides read TGTGCCAGCTCCCAGGGACTAGCGGGGGGGAAACAGTTCTTC. This translates into CASSQGLAGGKQFF.

The chain recombines TRBV18 with TRBJ2-3; the D gene is possibly TRBD2 (5 bases). Germline CDR1 reads KGHSH; CDR2 reads LQKENI. V gave up 3 bases and J gave up 3 bases, with 13 bases separating them. This CDR3 comprises 15 residues. The CDR3 loop is CASSPQSAATDTQYF. In DNA, the CDR3 is TGTGCCAGCTCACCTCAATCAGCGGCGACAGATACGCAGTATTTT.

V gene TRBV6-4 combines with J gene TRBJ2-3, with TRBD1 identical over 8 bases. CDR1 is MRHNA and CDR2 is SNTAGT in the germline V gene. Losses at the gene ends were 0 bases for V and 4 bases for J; bases not matched to a gene: 6. The CDR3 has 16 amino acids. CDR3 residues: CASSDSPGGAADTQYF. In nucleotides, the CDR3 is TGTGCCAGCAGTGACTCCCCAGGGGGCGCGGCAGATACGCAGTATTTT.

The CDR3 here is CASSEDLSSYNEQFF. For the CDR3, the DNA is TGCGCCAGCAGCGAAGACTTAAGCTCCTACAATGAGCAGTTCTTC. The V and J genes are TRBV5-1 and TRBJ2-1, with D uncertain. Germline assignment: CDR1 SGHRS and CDR2 YFSETQ. V was shortened by 4 bases and J by 0 bases, with 11 bases between the two germline ends. CDR3 length equals 15 residues.

CDR3 sequence: CASSGQYTEAFF. CDR3 sequence (DNA): TGTGCCAGCAGTGGACAGTACACTGAAGCTTTCTTT. V usage is TRBV25-1 and J usage is TRBJ1-1; a weak D match, TRBD1 (5 bases). Germline-derived CDR1 and CDR2 are MGHDK and SYGVNS. The CDR3 runs to 12 residues. V dropped 4 bases and J dropped 3 bases, with 6 bases sitting between them.